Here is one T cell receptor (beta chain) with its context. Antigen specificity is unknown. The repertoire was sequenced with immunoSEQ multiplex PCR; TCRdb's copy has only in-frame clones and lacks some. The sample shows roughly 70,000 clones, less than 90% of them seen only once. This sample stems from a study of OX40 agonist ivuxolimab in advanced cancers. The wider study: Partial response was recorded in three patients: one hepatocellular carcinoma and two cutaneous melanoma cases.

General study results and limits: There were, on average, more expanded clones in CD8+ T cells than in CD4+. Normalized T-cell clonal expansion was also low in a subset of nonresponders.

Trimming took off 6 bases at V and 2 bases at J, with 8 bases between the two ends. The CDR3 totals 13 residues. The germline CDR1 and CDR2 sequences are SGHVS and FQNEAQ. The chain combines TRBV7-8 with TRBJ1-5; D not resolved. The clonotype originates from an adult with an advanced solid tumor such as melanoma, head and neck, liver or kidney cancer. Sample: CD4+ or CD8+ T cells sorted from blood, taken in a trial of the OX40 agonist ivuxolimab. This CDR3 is CASRRERNQPQHF. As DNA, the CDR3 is TGTGCCAGCAGGAGGGAACGCAATCAGCCCCAGCATTTT. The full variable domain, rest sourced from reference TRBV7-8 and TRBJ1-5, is GAGVSQSPRYKVAKRGQDVALRCDPISGHVSLFWYQQALGQGPEFLTYFQNEAQLDKSGLPSDRFFAERPEGSVSTLKIQRTQQEDSAVYLCASRRERNQPQHFGDGTRLSIL.